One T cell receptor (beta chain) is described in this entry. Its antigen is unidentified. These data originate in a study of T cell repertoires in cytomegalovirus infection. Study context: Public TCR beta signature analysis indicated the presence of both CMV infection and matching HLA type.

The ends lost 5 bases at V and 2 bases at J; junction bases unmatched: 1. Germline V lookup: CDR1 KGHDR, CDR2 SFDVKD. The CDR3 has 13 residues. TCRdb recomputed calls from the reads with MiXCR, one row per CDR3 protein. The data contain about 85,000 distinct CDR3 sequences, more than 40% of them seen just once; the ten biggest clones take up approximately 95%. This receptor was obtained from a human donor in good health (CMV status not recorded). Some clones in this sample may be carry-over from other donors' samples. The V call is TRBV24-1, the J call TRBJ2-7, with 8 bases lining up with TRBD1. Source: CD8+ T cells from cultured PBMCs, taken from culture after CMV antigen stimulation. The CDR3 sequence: CATSGQGPYEQYF. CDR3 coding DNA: TGTGCCACCAGTGGACAGGGGCCCTACGAGCAGTACTTC.